Below are 10 T cell receptor beta chains sequenced from a single sample in a study of cytomegalovirus exposure and HLA in healthy donors. With 60 Vbeta and 13 Jbeta primers, the PCR was carried out. Method: immunoSEQ multiplex PCR; TCRdb's copy keeps in-frame clones and lacks some. Of 200,000 to 250,000 clones listed, about 77% are singletons. Sequencing was done on a sample of PBMCs. All receptors derive from a boy between 10 and 17 years old in good health and CMV-seronegative.

The V gene is TRBV27, the J gene TRBJ2-7; D unresolved. With 1 base removed from V and 2 bases from J, the gap between germline ends came to 15 bases. This CDR3 spans 16 amino acids. CDR1 and CDR2 from the germline V gene are MNHEY and SMNVEV (reference sequence). CDR3 region: CASSLYPRRQPYEQYF. The CDR3, as DNA: TGTGCCAGCAGTTTATATCCCCGTAGACAACCCTACGAGCAGTACTTC.

The chain carries TRBV5-1 and TRBJ2-5, with D possibly matching TRBD2 (7 bases). V was shortened by 0 bases and J by 5 bases, with 14 bases between the two germline ends. Per germline, CDR1 SGHRS and CDR2 YFSETQ. The CDR3 has 15 amino acids. The DNA of the CDR3 is TGCGCCAGCAGCTTGGTTGCAGGGGAGGGGGAGACCCAGTACTTC. Translated, it gives CASSLVAGEGETQYF.

In this sample, this clone turned up a few times. The rearrangement links TRBV27 to TRBJ1-5, with 8 nucleotides matching TRBD1. The CDR3 is made up of 15 amino acids. The trim removed 2 bases at V and 5 bases at J, leaving 5 bases unmatched. Per the germline V gene, CDR1 is MNHEY and CDR2 is SMNVEV (reference sequence). This CDR3 is CASSLRTGGDQPQHF. CDR3 DNA: TGTGCCAGCAGTTTAAGAACAGGGGGAGATCAGCCCCAGCATTTT.

The J gene is TRBJ1-6, the V gene TRBV27; no firm D call. The CDR3 spans 13 residues. Germline V gene lookup returns CDR1 MNHEY and CDR2 SMNVEV (reference sequence). V lost 5 bases, J lost 6 bases, and 8 bases lay in between. The CDR3 DNA sequence: TGTGCCAGCAGTACTTACTTTAATTCACCCCTCCACTTT. Translating gives CASSTYFNSPLHF.

The chain uses TRBV27 and TRBJ2-7; 10 bases align to TRBD1. V lost 3 bases and J lost 4; bases outside the gene matches: 12. CDR3 size: 17 residues. Looked up from germline, CDR1 is MNHEY and CDR2 is SMNVEV (reference sequence). CDR3 residues: CASSFQAGTGAWYEQYF. The CDR3, as DNA: TGTGCCAGCAGTTTCCAAGCCGGGACAGGGGCCTGGTACGAGCAGTACTTC.

This chain connects TRBV6-1 to TRBJ1-2; 8 bases fit TRBD1. The ends lost 2 bases at V and 2 bases at J; junction bases unmatched: 4. The CDR3 totals 15 residues. Germline-derived CDR1 and CDR2 are MNHNS and SASEGT. CDR3 sequence: CASSEWGQVNYGYTF. DNA for the CDR3: TGTGCCAGCAGTGAATGGGGACAGGTGAACTATGGCTACACCTTC.

The chain employs TRBV30 and TRBJ1-2; TRBD1 aligns across 8 bases. V was pared by 5 bases and J by 6 bases, with 2 bases of the junction left unmatched. The CDR3 loop spans 11 amino acids. The germline gives CDR1 GTSNPN, CDR2 SVGIG (reference sequence). The CDR3 protein is CAWATGDGYTF. In nucleotides, the CDR3 is TGTGCCTGGGCGACAGGGGATGGCTACACCTTC.

The CDR3 sequence: CASSARVGSYEQYF. Written as DNA, the CDR3 is TGTGCCAGCAGCGCTCGGGTGGGGAGCTACGAGCAGTACTTC. The chain recombines TRBV6-5 with TRBJ2-7; D may be TRBD2 (5 bases). In germline, CDR1 is MNHEY, CDR2 SVGAGI. V lost 6 bases and J 3 bases, leaving 15 bases between the germline ends. This CDR3 is built from 14 residues.

The chain uses TRBV29-1 and TRBJ2-1, with 10 positions matching TRBD2. The V gene end was trimmed by 3 bases and the J gene end by 0 bases; junction bases not matched to a gene: 5. Germline CDR1 reads SQVTM; CDR2 reads ANQGSEA. CDR3 size: 16 residues. CDR3 region: CSVETSGHHSYNEQFF. The CDR3, as DNA: TGCAGCGTTGAGACTAGCGGGCATCACTCCTACAATGAGCAGTTCTTC.

The chain carries TRBV19 and TRBJ1-5; 7 nucleotides line up with TRBD1. After removal of 3 bases from V and 3 bases from J, the junction contained 11 bases not matched to a gene. The CDR3 spans 17 residues. Per germline, CDR1 LNHDA and CDR2 SQIVND (reference sequence). Here the CDR3 reads CASSIPPTGTNNQPQHF. DNA for the CDR3: TGTGCCAGTAGTATTCCCCCGACAGGGACCAACAATCAGCCCCAGCATTTT.